This is a list of T cell receptor beta chains from one sample in a study of tumor and adjacent non-tumor tissue in lung cancer. TCRdb processed the multiplex PCR reads anew with MiXCR; each CDR3 protein has one entry. The data show roughly 140,000 distinct CDR3 sequences, 66% seen once. Specimen: lung tumor tissue. These receptor sequences come from a man aged 55 to 70 with small cell lung cancer. Each CDR3 is given with its conserved first and last residue. The D gene is left open where the match is weak. Clone size is given for some rows only: seen once, a few or many times, or a class if the clone is expanded.

V gene	clone size	D gene	J gene	CDR3 DNA	CDR3 protein
TRBV12-3/TRBV12-4	NA	NA	TRBJ1-6	TGTGTCAGCAGTTTGACTTCACCCCTCCACTTT	CVSSLTSPLHF
TRBV4-2	NA	NA	TRBJ2-5	TGTGCCATCAGCCAAGACTTAGGGCAAGAGACCCTGTACTTC	CAISQDLGQETLYF
TRBV4-1	NA	TRBD2	TRBJ2-3	TGCGCCAGCAGCCATACTACTAGCGGTCCCACAGATACGCAGTATTTT	CASSHTTSGPTDTQYF
TRBV6-6	NA	TRBD2	TRBJ2-6	TGTGACAGAAGTTATAATCTGGGAGGGGCCGGGGCCAACGTCCTGACTTTC	CDRSYNLGGAGANVLTF
TRBV6-6	NA	TRBD2	TRBJ2-1	TGTGTCAGCAGTTATTATGGGGGACTAGCGGTCAATGAGCAGTTCTTC	CVSSYYGGLAVNEQFF
TRBV20-1	NA	TRBD2	TRBJ2-5	TGCAGTGCTAGGGAACCGGGACTAGTGGGATTCGGGACACAGTACTTC	CSAREPGLVGFGTQYF
TRBV20-1	NA	TRBD1	TRBJ1-1	TGCAGTGCTAGATTCGCGACAGGGTTCAGCACTGAAGCTTTCTTT	CSARFATGFSTEAFF
TRBV6-5	many	NA	TRBJ2-1	TGTGCCAGCACTGACAGGAGCTCCTACAATGAGCAGTTCTTC	CASTDRSSYNEQFF
TRBV4-2	NA	TRBD2	TRBJ2-3	TGTGCCAGCATCAAGGGACTAACGGGAGCCCCTGCAGATACGCAGTATTTT	CASIKGLTGAPADTQYF
TRBV20-1	many	TRBD2	TRBJ2-1	TGCAGTGCTTTAGCCGGGACTAGCATTCAAGCAATGGGGTCCTACAATGAGCAGTTCTTC	CSALAGTSIQAMGSYNEQFF
TRBV20-1	NA	TRBD2	TRBJ2-1	TGCAGTGCTACCACCATACTGGCGGGAGTGGACATTGAGCAGTTCTTC	CSATTILAGVDIEQFF
TRBV10-3	NA	NA	TRBJ1-5	TGTGACATTAGCGAGGGACATAATAGCAATCAGCCACAGCATTTT	CDISEGHNSNQPQHF
TRBV11-2	NA	NA	TRBJ2-1	TGTGCCAGCTTAGTTGGCGGGACCTACAATGAGCAGCTCTTC	CASLVGGTYNEQLF
TRBV5-1	few	NA	TRBJ1-6	TGCGCCAGCAGCTTGGAGAGCTCCTATAATTCACCCCTCCACTTT	CASSLESSYNSPLHF
TRBV4-1	few	TRBD2	TRBJ2-3	TGCGCCAGCAGCCGAGCGGGAGGCCCTAGCACAGATACGCAGTATTTT	CASSRAGGPSTDTQYF